A selection of T cell receptor beta chains follows, all from one sample in a study of control samples from healthy donors and cancer patients. Some clones are missing from TCRdb's copy, which holds only in-frame ones; the method was immunoSEQ multiplex PCR. The sample contains more than 70,000 clones, about 94% of which appear only once. The sample consisted of blood. The source is a woman aged 25 to 39 in good health. Each CDR3 is given with its conserved first and last residue. The order of the fields is V gene, D gene, clone size, J gene, CDR3 protein, CDR3 DNA. The D gene is left open where the match is weak. Clone size is given for some rows only: seen once, a few or many times, or a class if the clone is expanded.

TRBV7-9	.	.	TRBJ1-2	CASSFYYRVGYTF	TGTGCCAGCAGCTTTTATTACAGGGTCGGCTACACCTTC
TRBV2	TRBD2	once	TRBJ2-2	CASSVARGGNGELFF	TGTGCCAGCAGTGTGGCGCGGGGGGGTAACGGGGAGCTGTTTTTT
TRBV5-1	.	.	TRBJ1-2	CASSLEGGTHYGYTF	TGCGCCAGCAGCTTGGAGGGCGGGACGCACTATGGCTACACCTTC
TRBV10-1	TRBD1	.	TRBJ2-3	CASSDMRGPDTQYF	TGCGCCAGCAGTGATATGAGGGGGCCAGATACGCAGTATTTT
TRBV24-1	.	.	TRBJ2-3	CATRRGGAADTQYF	TGTGCCACCAGGAGGGGGGGGGCCGCAGATACGCAGTATTTT
TRBV4-2	TRBD1	once	TRBJ1-2	CASSQVTGQYIHGYTF	TGTGCCAGCAGCCAAGTAACGGGACAGTATATCCATGGCTACACCTTC
TRBV24-1	.	.	TRBJ2-2	CATSDQGPMTGELFF	TGTGCCACCAGTGACCAAGGACCGATGACCGGGGAGCTGTTTTTT
TRBV9	.	.	TRBJ1-1	CASSVLPGAEAFF	TGTGCCAGCAGCGTTCTCCCGGGCGCTGAAGCTTTCTTT
TRBV4-1	.	.	TRBJ1-4	CASSRPGFNEKLFF	TGCGCCAGCAGCCGTCCAGGGTTTAATGAAAAACTGTTTTTT
TRBV7-9	TRBD1	.	TRBJ1-2	CASSFLTPGQGLYGYTF	TGTGCCAGCAGCTTCCTTACGCCGGGACAGGGGCTCTATGGCTACACCTTC
TRBV27	TRBD1	.	TRBJ2-2	CASGTGANTGELFF	TGTGCCAGCGGGACAGGGGCGAACACCGGGGAGCTGTTTTTT
TRBV5-1	.	.	TRBJ1-5	CASSLGGEDQPQHF	TGCGCCAGCAGCTTGGGGGGTGAAGATCAGCCCCAGCATTTT
TRBV5-5	TRBD1	.	TRBJ2-3	CASSSDRDRTDTQYF	TGTGCCAGCAGCTCGGACAGGGACCGCACAGATACGCAGTATTTT
TRBV10-3	TRBD1	.	TRBJ1-2	CAISERETGGSTF	TGTGCCATCAGTGAAAGGGAGACAGGGGGGAGCACCTTC
TRBV5-6	.	.	TRBJ1-1	CASSGWVVDTEAFF	TGTGCCAGCAGCGGTTGGGTTGTTGACACTGAAGCTTTCTTT
TRBV19	TRBD2	few	TRBJ2-4	CASHESGGPTIQYF	TGTGCCAGTCATGAGAGCGGGGGACCCACAATTCAGTACTTC
TRBV7-9	TRBD2	.	TRBJ2-5	CASSQGLAGSRQTQYF	TGTGCCAGCAGCCAAGGACTAGCGGGCTCTAGACAGACCCAGTACTTC
TRBV30	.	.	TRBJ2-7	CAWSGAYEQYF	TGTGCCTGGAGTGGGGCCTACGAGCAGTACTTC
TRBV28	.	.	TRBJ2-7	CASSSPPTGPHEQYF	TGTGCCAGCAGTTCCCCACCCACAGGGCCCCACGAGCAGTACTTC
TRBV9	.	.	TRBJ1-1	CASSSRPGAGTEAFF	TGTGCCAGCAGCTCAAGACCCGGGGCGGGTACTGAAGCTTTCTTT
TRBV25-1	TRBD1	.	TRBJ1-1	CASSHRGRRATEAFF	TGTGCCAGCAGTCACAGGGGGCGACGAGCCACTGAAGCTTTCTTT
TRBV18	.	.	TRBJ1-1	CASSPLGVNTEAFF	TGTGCCAGCTCACCTCTGGGGGTTAACACTGAAGCTTTCTTT
TRBV5-1	.	.	TRBJ2-1	CASSYGPAYNEQFF	TGCGCCAGCAGCTATGGGCCCGCCTACAATGAGCAGTTCTTC
TRBV19	TRBD1	.	TRBJ1-5	CATSGGVQPQHF	TGTGCCACCTCAGGGGGCGTTCAGCCCCAGCATTTT
TRBV4-1	.	.	TRBJ1-6	CASSAGVSPLHF	TGCGCCAGCAGCGCAGGGGTTTCACCCCTCCACTTT
TRBV14	.	.	TRBJ1-1	CASSRNSRTEAFF	TGTGCCAGCAGCCGAAACTCGCGGACTGAAGCTTTCTTT
TRBV6-5	.	.	TRBJ2-3	CASSYSIGWTDTQYF	TGTGCCAGCAGTTACTCGATAGGGTGGACAGATACGCAGTATTTT
TRBV10-3	.	.	TRBJ2-1	CAITDHNEQFF	TGTGCCATCACGGACCATAATGAGCAGTTCTTC
TRBV5-1	.	.	TRBJ1-5	CASSLGGGSNQPQHF	TGCGCCAGCAGCTTGGGGGGCGGTAGCAATCAGCCCCAGCATTTT
TRBV6-5	.	.	TRBJ2-5	CASRLRGVAEETQYF	TGTGCCAGCAGACTGCGGGGAGTGGCGGAAGAGACCCAGTACTTC
TRBV2	TRBD1	.	TRBJ1-5	CASSPGQKNQPQHF	TGTGCCAGCAGTCCGGGACAGAAGAATCAGCCCCAGCATTTT
TRBV5-1	.	.	TRBJ2-1	CASSSGTGGDEQFF	TGCGCCAGCAGCAGCGGGACAGGCGGTGATGAGCAGTTCTTC
TRBV30	.	.	TRBJ1-5	CAWSVLGGNQPQHF	TGTGCCTGGAGTGTACTGGGAGGCAATCAGCCCCAGCATTTT
TRBV4-1	.	.	TRBJ2-1	CASSQDLSGPRQFF	TGCGCCAGCAGCCAAGATCTGTCGGGTCCGAGGCAGTTCTTC
TRBV5-1	.	.	TRBJ1-5	CASSATPGANQPQHF	TGCGCCAGCAGCGCCACTCCGGGGGCCAATCAGCCCCAGCATTTT
TRBV28	TRBD1	.	TRBJ1-5	CASSLGQGFRQPQHF	TGTGCCAGCAGTCTGGGACAGGGGTTTCGACAGCCCCAGCATTTT
TRBV3-1/TRBV3-2	.	.	TRBJ1-6	CASSQGDLPSNSPLHF	TGTGCCAGCAGCCAAGGGGATCTTCCGAGTAATTCACCCCTCCACTTT
TRBV28	.	.	TRBJ1-6	CASSFPVNNSPLHF	TGTGCCAGCAGTTTTCCGGTGAATAATTCACCCCTCCACTTT
TRBV19	TRBD1	.	TRBJ2-3	CASSTTGADTQYF	TGTGCCAGTAGTACAACAGGGGCAGATACGCAGTATTTT
TRBV19	TRBD1	.	TRBJ2-1	CASRDRGYNEQFF	TGTGCCAGCCGCGACAGGGGGTACAATGAGCAGTTCTTC
TRBV25-1	.	once	TRBJ2-1	CASTPRAGFNNEQFF	TGTGCCAGCACCCCGCGGGCGGGATTCAACAATGAGCAGTTCTTC
TRBV18	.	once	TRBJ2-1	CASSPAGFGYNEQFF	TGTGCCAGCTCACCTGCAGGGTTCGGGTACAATGAGCAGTTCTTC
TRBV5-8	.	.	TRBJ2-2	CASSTGQTGPGELFF	TGTGCCAGCAGCACGGGCCAGACAGGTCCCGGGGAGCTGTTTTTT
TRBV27	.	.	TRBJ2-2	CASSSPSGVYTGELFF	TGTGCCAGCAGTTCTCCCTCGGGGGTATACACCGGGGAGCTGTTTTTT
TRBV2	.	.	TRBJ1-5	CASSEGGNQPQHF	TGTGCCAGCAGTGAAGGCGGGAATCAGCCCCAGCATTTT
TRBV28	.	.	TRBJ1-2	CASSYWTASTYNYGYTF	TGTGCCAGCAGTTATTGGACAGCTTCGACGTATAACTATGGCTACACCTTC
TRBV15	.	few	TRBJ2-4	CATSRDGVGTLVRNIQYF	TGTGCCACCAGCAGAGATGGGGTCGGGACCCTCGTTAGGAACATTCAGTACTTC
TRBV12-3/TRBV12-4	.	once	TRBJ1-6	CASSSFGPLHF	TGTGCCAGCAGCTCCTTCGGACCCCTCCACTTT
TRBV6-4	TRBD2	medium-sized	TRBJ2-3	CASSNTSGVDTQYF	TGTGCCAGCAGCAATACTAGCGGGGTAGATACGCAGTATTTT
TRBV6-5	.	.	TRBJ1-5	CASSPGGNQPQHF	TGTGCCAGCAGTCCGGGGGGCAATCAGCCCCAGCATTTT
TRBV7-2	.	.	TRBJ1-1	CASSLGRGNTEAFF	TGTGCCAGCAGCTTAGGAAGGGGAAACACTGAAGCTTTCTTT
TRBV9	TRBD2	.	TRBJ2-1	CASSPGLVYNEQFF	TGTGCCAGCAGCCCAGGACTAGTCTACAATGAGCAGTTCTTC
TRBV20-1	TRBD1	.	TRBJ1-1	CSASGDRGRDTEAFF	TGCAGTGCTAGTGGTGACAGGGGGCGCGACACTGAAGCTTTCTTT
TRBV19	.	.	TRBJ1-6	CASKDPSGVALHF	TGTGCCAGTAAGGACCCCTCGGGAGTGGCCCTCCACTTT
TRBV28	.	.	TRBJ2-5	CASTIGGGAEETQYF	TGTGCCAGCACCATTGGGGGGGGCGCAGAGGAGACCCAGTACTTC
TRBV19	TRBD2	.	TRBJ2-1	CASMSGAASYNEQFF	TGTGCCAGTATGAGCGGGGCAGCCTCCTACAATGAGCAGTTCTTC
TRBV2	.	.	TRBJ1-5	CASSEGTINQPQHF	TGTGCCAGCAGTGAAGGTACGATTAATCAGCCCCAGCATTTT